This entry concerns a single T cell receptor (beta chain). The CDR3 covers 15 residues. CDR1 LNHNV and CDR2 YYDKDF come from the germline V gene (reference sequence). J gave up 8 bases and V 3 bases, and 11 bases lay outside the gene matches. Amplified regions were TCR beta CDR3 sequences from RNA transcripts. TCR CDR3 underwent first-round RT-PCR with the HTBI primer set. TCRdb re-called the multiplex PCR reads through MiXCR, storing one row per CDR3 protein. The table records 600,000 or so distinct CDR3 sequences, roughly 46% of them present only once. These data come from a study of T cells in Graves' hyperthyroidism and ophthalmopathy.

The chain joins TRBV15 to TRBJ1-2; 8 nucleotides align to TRBD1. The clonotype originates from a woman aged 18-30 years with Graves' hyperthyroidism. The sample consisted of peripheral blood or thyroid tissue (not recorded which). In DNA, the CDR3 is TGTGCCACCAGCAGGATAACAGGGGGGAGTGGAGGCTACACCTTC. This gives the protein CATSRITGGSGGYTF.